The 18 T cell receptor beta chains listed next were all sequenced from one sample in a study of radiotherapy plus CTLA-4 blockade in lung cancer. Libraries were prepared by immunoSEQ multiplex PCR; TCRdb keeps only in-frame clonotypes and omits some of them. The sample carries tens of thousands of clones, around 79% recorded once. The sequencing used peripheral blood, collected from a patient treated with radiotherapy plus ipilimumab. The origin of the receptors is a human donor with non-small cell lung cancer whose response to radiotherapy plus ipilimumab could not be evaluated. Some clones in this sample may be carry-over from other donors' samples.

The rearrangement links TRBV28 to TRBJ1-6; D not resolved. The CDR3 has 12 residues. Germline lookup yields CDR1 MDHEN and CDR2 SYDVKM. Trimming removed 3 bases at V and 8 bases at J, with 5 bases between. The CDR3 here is CASSFLDSPLHF. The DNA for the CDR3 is TGTGCCAGCAGTTTTCTTGATTCACCCCTCCACTTT.

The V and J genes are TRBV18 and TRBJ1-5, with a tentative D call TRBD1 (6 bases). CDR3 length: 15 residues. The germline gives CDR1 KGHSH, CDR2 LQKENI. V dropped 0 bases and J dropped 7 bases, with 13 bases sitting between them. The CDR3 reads CASSPPSGDGQPQHF. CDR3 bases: TGTGCCAGCTCACCACCATCAGGGGATGGGCAGCCCCAGCATTTT.

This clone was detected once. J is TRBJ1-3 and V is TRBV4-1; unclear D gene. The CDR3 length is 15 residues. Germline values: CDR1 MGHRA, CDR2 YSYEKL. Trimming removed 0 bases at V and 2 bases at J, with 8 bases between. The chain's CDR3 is CASSQDWAAGNTIYF. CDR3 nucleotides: TGCGCCAGCAGCCAAGATTGGGCAGCTGGAAACACCATATATTTT.

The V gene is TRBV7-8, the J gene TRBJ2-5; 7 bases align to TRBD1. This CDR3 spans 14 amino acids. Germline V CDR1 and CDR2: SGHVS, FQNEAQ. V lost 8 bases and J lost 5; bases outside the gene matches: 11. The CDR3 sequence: CASARGQGKETQYF. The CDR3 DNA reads TGTGCCAGCGCGAGGGGGCAGGGGAAGGAGACCCAGTACTTC. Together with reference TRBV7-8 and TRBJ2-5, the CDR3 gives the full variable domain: GAGVSQSPRYKVAKRGQDVALRCDPISGHVSLFWYQQALGQGPEFLTYFQNEAQLDKSGLPSDRFFAERPEGSVSTLKIQRTQQEDSAVYLCASARGQGKETQYFGPGTRLLVL.

The CDR3 spells CASSLIQGSEQYF. The CDR3 DNA reads TGTGCCAGCAGCCTCATACAGGGTAGCGAGCAGTACTTC. This chain uses TRBV27 with TRBJ2-7, with D perhaps matching TRBD1 (6 bases). Germline lookup yields CDR1 MNHEY and CDR2 SMNVEV (reference sequence). CDR3 length equals 13 residues. V gave up 6 bases and J gave up 6 bases, with 15 bases separating them.

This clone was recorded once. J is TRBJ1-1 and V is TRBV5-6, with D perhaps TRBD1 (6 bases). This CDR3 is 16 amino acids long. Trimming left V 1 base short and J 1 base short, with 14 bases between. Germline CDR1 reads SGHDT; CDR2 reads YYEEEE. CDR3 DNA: TGTGCCAGCAGCTTGCCCCCCGGGACAACGAACACTGAAGCTTTCTTT. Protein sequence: CASSLPPGTTNTEAFF. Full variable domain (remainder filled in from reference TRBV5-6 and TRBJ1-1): DAGVTQSPTHLIKTRGQQVTLRCSPKSGHDTVSWYQQALGQGPQFIFQYYEEEERQRGNFPDRFSGHQFPNYSSELNVNALLLGDSALYLCASSLPPGTTNTEAFFGQGTRLTVV.

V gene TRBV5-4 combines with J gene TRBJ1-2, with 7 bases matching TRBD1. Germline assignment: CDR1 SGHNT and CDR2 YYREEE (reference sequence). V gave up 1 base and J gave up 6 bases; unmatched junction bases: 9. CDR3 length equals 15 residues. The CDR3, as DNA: TGTGCCAGCAGCTTGTTCGAGGGGGCTTGGCATGGCTACACCTTC. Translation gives CASSLFEGAWHGYTF.

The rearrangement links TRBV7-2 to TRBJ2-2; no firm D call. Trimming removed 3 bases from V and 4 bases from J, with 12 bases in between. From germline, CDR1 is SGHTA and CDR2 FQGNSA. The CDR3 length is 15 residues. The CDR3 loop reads CASSFQPTGTGELFF. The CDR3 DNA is TGTGCCAGCAGCTTTCAACCTACGGGCACCGGGGAGCTGTTTTTT.

In DNA form, the CDR3 reads TGCGCCAGCAGCCTTGGGACTACCCTTCCCCGGCTGGATGGCTACACCTTC. Translation: CASSLGTTLPRLDGYTF. V gene TRBV5-1 combines with J gene TRBJ1-2; perhaps TRBD1 as D (5 bases). CDR1 and CDR2 from the germline V gene are SGHRS and YFSETQ. This CDR3 contains 17 residues. The V gene lost 4 bases and the J gene lost 6 bases, with 25 bases spanning the gap.

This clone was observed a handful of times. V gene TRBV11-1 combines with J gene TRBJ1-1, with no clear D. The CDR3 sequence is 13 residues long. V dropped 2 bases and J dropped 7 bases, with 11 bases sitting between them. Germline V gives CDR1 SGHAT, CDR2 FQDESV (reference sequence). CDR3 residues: CASSLWENGEAFF. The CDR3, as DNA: TGTGCCAGCAGCTTATGGGAGAACGGTGAAGCTTTCTTT.

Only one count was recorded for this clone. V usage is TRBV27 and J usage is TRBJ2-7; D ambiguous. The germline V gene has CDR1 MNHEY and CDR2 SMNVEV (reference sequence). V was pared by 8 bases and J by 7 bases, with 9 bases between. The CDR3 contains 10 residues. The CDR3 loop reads CASFRVEQYF. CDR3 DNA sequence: TGTGCCAGCTTCCGGGTTGAGCAGTACTTC.

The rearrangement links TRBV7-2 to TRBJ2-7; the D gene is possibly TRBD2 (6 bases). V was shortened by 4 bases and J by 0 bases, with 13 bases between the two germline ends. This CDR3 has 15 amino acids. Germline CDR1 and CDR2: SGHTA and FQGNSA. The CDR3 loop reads CASSSGGVSSYEQYF. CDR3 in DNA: TGTGCCAGCAGCTCGGGCGGGGTGAGCTCCTACGAGCAGTACTTC.

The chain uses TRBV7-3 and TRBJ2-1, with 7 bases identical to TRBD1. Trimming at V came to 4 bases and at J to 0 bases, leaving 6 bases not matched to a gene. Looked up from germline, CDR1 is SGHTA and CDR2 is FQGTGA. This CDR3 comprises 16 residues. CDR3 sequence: CASSSLTGSSYNEQFF. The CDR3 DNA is TGTGCCAGCAGCTCATTGACAGGGAGCTCCTACAATGAGCAGTTCTTC.

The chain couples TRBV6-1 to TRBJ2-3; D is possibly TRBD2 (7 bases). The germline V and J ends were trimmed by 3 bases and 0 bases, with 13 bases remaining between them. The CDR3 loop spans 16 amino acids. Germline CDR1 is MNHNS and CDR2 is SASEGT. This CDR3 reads CASSDPAGASTDTQYF. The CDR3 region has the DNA TGTGCCAGCAGTGACCCCGCGGGGGCAAGCACAGATACGCAGTATTTT.

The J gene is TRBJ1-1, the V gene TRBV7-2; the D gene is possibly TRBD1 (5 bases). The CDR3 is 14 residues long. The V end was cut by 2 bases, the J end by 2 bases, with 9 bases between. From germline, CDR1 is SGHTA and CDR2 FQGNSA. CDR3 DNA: TGTGCCAGCAGCTTATTCCAGGGAAACACTGAAGCTTTCTTT. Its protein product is CASSLFQGNTEAFF.

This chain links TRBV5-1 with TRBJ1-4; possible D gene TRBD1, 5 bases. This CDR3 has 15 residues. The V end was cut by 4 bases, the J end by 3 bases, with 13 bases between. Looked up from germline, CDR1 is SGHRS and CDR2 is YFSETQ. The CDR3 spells CASSRGGTSNEKLFF. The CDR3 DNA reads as TGCGCCAGCAGCCGGGGCGGGACCTCTAATGAAAAACTGTTTTTT.

CDR3 in amino acids: CASSLGSGIETQYF. CDR3 coding DNA: TGTGCCAGCAGCTTAGGGTCGGGGATAGAGACCCAGTACTTC. The chain joins TRBV7-9 to TRBJ2-5; a possible D gene is TRBD2 (5 bases). Trimming cost V 1 base and J 4 bases, with 10 bases left between them. The CDR3 length is 14 residues. Germline CDR1 SEHNR, CDR2 FQNEAQ (reference sequence).

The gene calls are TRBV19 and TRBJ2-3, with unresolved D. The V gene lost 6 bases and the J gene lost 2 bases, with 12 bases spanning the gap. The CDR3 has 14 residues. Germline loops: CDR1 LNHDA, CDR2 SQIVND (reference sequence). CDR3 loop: CASRRDTSTDTQYF. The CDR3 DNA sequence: TGTGCCAGTAGGCGAGACACCTCCACAGATACGCAGTATTTT.